These 22 T cell receptor beta chains share one sample of origin, sequenced in a study of glioma-infiltrating T cells. Amplification of TCR alpha and beta CDR3 regions from RNA used iRepertoire nested multiplex PCR. TCRdb reanalysed the multiplex PCR reads using MiXCR and keeps one entry per CDR3 protein. The sample shows more than 300,000 distinct CDR3 sequences, approximately 42% of them seen only once. The source material was glioma tissue, nonneoplastic brain tissue, or PBMCs (not recorded which). These receptors originate from a human donor with low-grade glioma or glioblastoma, undergoing nonglioma brain surgery, or in good health (not recorded which).

The chain is built from TRBV4-1 and TRBJ2-7; 7 positions match TRBD1. The length of the CDR3 is 16 residues. Germline CDR1 reads MGHRA; CDR2 reads YSYEKL. J lost 7 bases, V lost 2 bases, and 14 bases had no gene match. CDR3 in DNA: TGCGCCAGCAGCCAAACCAAGGGGGCATATTCCCATGAGCAGTACTTC. As protein: CASSQTKGAYSHEQYF.

Details on this clonotype: This may come from a read error, since a much larger clone is one base off. This chain connects TRBV6-5 to TRBJ2-2; weak D call: TRBD2 (6 bases). The CDR3 is 12 amino acids. Germline V lookup: CDR1 MNHEY, CDR2 SVGAGI. The CDR3 DNA follows: TGTGCCAGCAGTCTACAGACCCGGGAGCTGTCTTTT. This gives the protein CASSLQTRELSF.

The chain uses TRBV25-1 and TRBJ2-5; 8 bases are a match to TRBD1. J gave up 1 base and V 5 bases, and 15 bases lay outside the gene matches. Germline CDR1 reads MGHDK; CDR2 reads SYGVNS. The CDR3 is 18 residues long. CDR3 sequence (DNA): TGTGCCAGCAGTTTTAAACACCAATTGACAGGGGTCCAAGAGACCCAGTACTTC. This sequence encodes CASSFKHQLTGVQETQYF.

This clonotype turned up a few times. V gene TRBV14 combines with J gene TRBJ1-1, with D possibly matching TRBD1 (5 bases). Trimming took 1 base from V and 4 from J, leaving 13 bases between them. The CDR3 length is 15 residues. Germline CDR1 reads SGHDN; CDR2 reads FVKESK. This CDR3 reads CASSQVIGAPTEAFF. The CDR3 DNA sequence: TGTGCCAGCAGCCAAGTCATCGGGGCTCCCACTGAAGCTTTCTTT.

This clonotype was picked up a small number of times. The genes are TRBV7-9 and TRBJ2-7, with D tentatively TRBD1 (6 bases). Trimming removed 6 bases at V and 1 base at J, with 16 bases between. CDR1 and CDR2 from the germline V gene are SEHNR and FQNEAQ (reference sequence). The CDR3 is 15 amino acids. The DNA of the CDR3 is TGTGCCAGCAGACTTGAGGGCCAGGGGTCCTACGAGCAGTACTTC. Amino acids: CASRLEGQGSYEQYF.

This rearrangement joins TRBV28 to TRBJ2-3, with 11 bases lining up with TRBD2. The germline gives CDR1 MDHEN, CDR2 SYDVKM. The trim removed 5 bases at V and 0 bases at J, leaving 7 bases unmatched. CDR3 length: 17 amino acids. The CDR3, as DNA: TGTGCCAGCAGTCCGCCGGGACTAGCGGCTAGCACAGATACGCAGTATTTT. Its translation: CASSPPGLAASTDTQYF.

The chain is built from TRBV7-6 and TRBJ2-1, with TRBD2 identical over 8 bases. Germline V lookup: CDR1 SGHVS, CDR2 FNYEAQ. J was trimmed by 9 bases and V by 1 base; bases with no gene match: 5. This CDR3 is built from 14 residues. CDR3 sequence (DNA): TGTGCCAGCAGCTTAGAGGGTAGCGGGATTGAGCAGTTCTTC. Translating gives CASSLEGSGIEQFF.

This clonotype was seen more than once but under ten times. The CDR3 DNA reads TGTGCCACCAGCGTGGGCGGCCGCGGTGAGCAGTTCTTC. This encodes CATSVGGRGEQFF. V is TRBV15 and J is TRBJ2-1; D is unresolved. This CDR3 comprises 13 residues. Germline CDR1 and CDR2: LNHNV and YYDKDF (reference sequence). The germline V and J ends were trimmed by 5 bases and 9 bases, with 14 bases remaining between them.

The chain links TRBV7-2 to TRBJ2-3; D unresolved. V gave up 5 bases and J gave up 4 bases, with 10 bases separating them. The CDR3 has 13 amino acids. Germline loops: CDR1 SGHTA, CDR2 FQGNSA. The CDR3 DNA reads TGTGCCAGCAGCCCCTGGTCGGCAGATACGCAGTATTTT. Translation gives CASSPWSADTQYF.

This clonotype was counted a few times. This chain joins TRBV27 and TRBJ2-1; 12 nucleotides line up with TRBD2. CDR1 and CDR2 from the germline V gene are MNHEY and SMNVEV (reference sequence). With V trimmed by 7 bases and J by 0 bases, 10 bases remained unmatched. The CDR3 is 18 residues long. CDR3 residues: CASTASGREASSYNEQFF. The DNA of the CDR3 is TGTGCCAGCACTGCTAGCGGGAGGGAGGCTAGCTCCTACAATGAGCAGTTCTTC.

This clonotype was seen a handful of times. V usage is TRBV12-3 or TRBV12-4 and J usage is TRBJ2-5, with TRBD2 matching over 8 bases. The CDR3 loop spans 13 amino acids. V lost 6 bases and J lost 9; bases outside the gene matches: 9. The CDR3 sequence is CASRGLGGGAQYF. The CDR3 nucleotides are TGTGCCAGCAGGGGACTAGGGGGTGGGGCCCAGTACTTC.

Regarding this clonotype: A read error may explain this, as a much larger clone is one base away. The gene calls are TRBV6-1 and TRBJ2-7; 8 nucleotides agree with TRBD2. This CDR3 is 15 amino acids long. The V segment lost 5 bases and the J segment 4 bases; nucleotides outside the gene matches: 10. Per the germline V gene, CDR1 is MNHNS and CDR2 is SASEGT. CDR3 in amino acids: CASSFVDGGGYEQYF. CDR3 DNA sequence: TGTGCCAGCAGTTTTGTGGACGGGGGGGGATACGAGCAGTACTTC.

V and J are TRBV5-1 and TRBJ2-7, with TRBD1 matching over 8 bases. V lost 2 bases and J lost 0; bases outside the gene matches: 4. CDR3 length equals 15 residues. CDR1 SGHRS and CDR2 YFSETQ come from the germline V gene. The CDR3 DNA is TGCGCCAGCAGCTTCCTCAGGGGGCACTCCTACGAGCAGTACTTC. It yields the protein CASSFLRGHSYEQYF. Based on the CDR3 plus reference TRBV5-1 and TRBJ2-7, the full variable domain is KAGVTQTPRYLIKTRGQQVTLSCSPISGHRSVSWYQQTPGQGLQFLFEYFSETQRNKGNFPGRFSGRQFSNSRSEMNVSTLELGDSALYLCASSFLRGHSYEQYFGPGTRLTVT.

This clonotype appeared a few times. The rearrangement links TRBV4-1 to TRBJ2-1, with 9 bases lining up with TRBD2. The trim removed 8 bases at V and 4 bases at J, leaving 9 bases unmatched. Germline CDR1 MGHRA, CDR2 YSYEKL. The CDR3 covers 15 residues. CDR3 amino acids: CASGRTSDGYNEQFF. The CDR3 coding sequence is TGCGCCAGCGGGCGGACTAGCGACGGATACAATGAGCAGTTCTTC.

The V gene is TRBV14, the J gene TRBJ2-3; 11 bases match TRBD2. Germline-derived CDR1 and CDR2 are SGHDN and FVKESK. The V segment lost 4 bases and the J segment 5 bases; nucleotides outside the gene matches: 14. The CDR3 totals 18 residues. The CDR3 DNA is TGTGCCAGCAGCCCGACCTTACGACTAGCGGGATTAGTAGATACGCAGTATTTT. It encodes CASSPTLRLAGLVDTQYF.

The rearrangement uses TRBV11-1 and TRBJ1-1, with D tentatively TRBD1 (5 bases). Trimming cost V 5 bases and J 0 bases, with 16 bases left between them. The length of the CDR3 is 16 residues. Germline V gives CDR1 SGHAT, CDR2 FQDESV (reference sequence). CDR3 bases: TGTGCCAGCAGCCCAAGGGGCCCGATAATGAACACTGAAGCTTTCTTT. This encodes CASSPRGPIMNTEAFF.

This chain links TRBV3-1 with TRBJ2-5, with D hard to call. The V and J ends lost 2 bases and 1 base respectively, with 5 bases between them. The germline gives CDR1 LGHDT, CDR2 YNNKEL (reference sequence). This CDR3 contains 13 residues. The CDR3 sequence is CASSQLLQETQYF. The CDR3 DNA is TGTGCCAGCAGCCAACTCCTCCAAGAGACCCAGTACTTC.

This clonotype was recorded a few times. V and J are TRBV4-1 and TRBJ2-5; D perhaps matches TRBD1 (6 bases). The CDR3 totals 15 residues. Deletions cut 1 base from V and 4 bases from J, with 13 bases between. Germline CDR1 MGHRA, CDR2 YSYEKL. The chain's CDR3 is CASSQGELGGETQYF. As DNA, the CDR3 is TGCGCCAGCAGCCAAGGCGAGCTAGGGGGAGAGACCCAGTACTTC.

This chain connects TRBV28 to TRBJ2-7; weak D call: TRBD1 (5 bases). The CDR3 loop spans 14 amino acids. V was clipped by 9 bases and J by 2 bases, with 17 bases between them. From germline, CDR1 is MDHEN and CDR2 SYDVKM. CDR3 residues: CASSGFQKPYEQYF. The CDR3 nucleotides are TGTGCCAGTTCAGGGTTTCAAAAACCCTACGAGCAGTACTTC.

This clonotype came up a few times. J is TRBJ1-3 and V is TRBV12-3 or TRBV12-4; 11 bases align to TRBD1. The CDR3 covers 17 residues. V lost 6 bases to trimming and J lost 2 bases; unmatched junction nucleotides: 9. The CDR3 DNA sequence: TGTGCCAGCAGCCGCTCGGGACAGGGGGAAGCTGGAAACACCATATATTTT. Encoded protein: CASSRSGQGEAGNTIYF.

V gene TRBV6-2 or TRBV6-3 combines with J gene TRBJ2-3; TRBD2 is a possible D gene (5 bases). This CDR3 is built from 18 residues. Trimming stripped 2 bases from V and 4 bases from J, with 22 bases between. Germline CDR1 reads MNHEY; CDR2 reads SVGEGT. For the CDR3, the DNA is TGTGCCAGCAGTTACAACGGCGGGTCCGGACTTAGGGCAGATACGCAGTATTTT. Amino acids: CASSYNGGSGLRADTQYF.

V is TRBV7-9 and J is TRBJ2-7; 10 bases map to TRBD2. CDR3 length: 16 amino acids. The V gene end was trimmed by 5 bases and the J gene end by 0 bases; junction bases not matched to a gene: 7. Germline lookup yields CDR1 SEHNR and CDR2 FQNEAQ (reference sequence). The CDR3 sequence: CASSNSGTSASYEQYF. The CDR3 nucleotides read TGTGCCAGCAGCAATTCCGGGACTAGCGCCTCCTACGAGCAGTACTTC.